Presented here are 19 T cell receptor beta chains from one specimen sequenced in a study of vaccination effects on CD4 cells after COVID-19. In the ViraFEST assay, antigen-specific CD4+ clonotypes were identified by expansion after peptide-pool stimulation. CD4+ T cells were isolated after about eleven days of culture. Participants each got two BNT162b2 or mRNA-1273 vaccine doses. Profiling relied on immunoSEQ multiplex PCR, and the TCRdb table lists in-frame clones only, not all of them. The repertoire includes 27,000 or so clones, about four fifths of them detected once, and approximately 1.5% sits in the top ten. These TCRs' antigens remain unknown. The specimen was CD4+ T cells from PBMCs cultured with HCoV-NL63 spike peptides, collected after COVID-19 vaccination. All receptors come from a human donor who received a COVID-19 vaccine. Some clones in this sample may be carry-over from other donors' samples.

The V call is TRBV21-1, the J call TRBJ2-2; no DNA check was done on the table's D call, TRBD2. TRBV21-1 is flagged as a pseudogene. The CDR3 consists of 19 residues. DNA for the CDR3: TGTGCCACCCGGATGCCGGCTAGCGGGGGGGGACATGTCACCGGGGAGCTGTTTTTT. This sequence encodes CATRMPASGGGHVTGELFF.

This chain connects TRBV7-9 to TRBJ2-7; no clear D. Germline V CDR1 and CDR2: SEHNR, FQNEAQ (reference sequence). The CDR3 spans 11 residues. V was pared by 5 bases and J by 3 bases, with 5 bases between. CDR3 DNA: TGTGCCAGCAGCACCGACTACGAGCAGTACGTC. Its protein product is CASSTDYEQYV.

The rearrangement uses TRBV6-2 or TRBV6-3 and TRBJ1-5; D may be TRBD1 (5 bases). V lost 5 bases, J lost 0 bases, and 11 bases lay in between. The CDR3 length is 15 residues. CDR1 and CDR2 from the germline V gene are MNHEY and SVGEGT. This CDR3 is CASSARGPSNQPQHF. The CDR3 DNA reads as TGTGCCAGCAGTGCCCGGGGACCTAGCAATCAGCCCCAGCATTTT.

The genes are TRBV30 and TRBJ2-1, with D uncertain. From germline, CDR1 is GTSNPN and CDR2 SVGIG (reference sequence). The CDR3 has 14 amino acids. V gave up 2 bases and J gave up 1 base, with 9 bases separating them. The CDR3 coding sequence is TGTGCCTGGAGTCCCCTAGATTCCTACAATGAGCAGTTCTTC. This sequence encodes CAWSPLDSYNEQFF. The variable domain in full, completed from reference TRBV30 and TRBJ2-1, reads SQTIHQWPATLVQPVGSPLSLECTVEGTSNPNLYWYRQAAGRGLQLLFYSVGIGQISSEVPQNLSASRPQDRQFILSSKKLLLSDSGFYLCAWSPLDSYNEQFFGPGTRLTVL.

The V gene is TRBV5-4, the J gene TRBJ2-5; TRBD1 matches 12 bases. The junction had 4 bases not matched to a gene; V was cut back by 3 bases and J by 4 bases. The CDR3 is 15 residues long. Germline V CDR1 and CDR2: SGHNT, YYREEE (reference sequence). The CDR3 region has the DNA TGTGCCAGCAGCTCGGGACAGGGGGCGGGAGAGACCCAGTACTTC. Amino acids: CASSSGQGAGETQYF.

The CDR3 region is CASSDRLAGSGGELFF. The CDR3, as DNA: TGTGCCAGCAGTGATCGACTAGCGGGCTCTGGCGGGGAGCTGTTTTTT. The rearrangement joins TRBV2 to TRBJ2-2; 10 positions agree with TRBD2. V dropped 3 bases and J dropped 7; count of bases not matched to a gene: 8. This CDR3 spans 16 amino acids. CDR1 SNHLY and CDR2 FYNNEI come from the germline V gene. Drawing the rest from reference TRBV2 and TRBJ2-2, the complete variable domain is EPEVTQTPSHQVTQMGQEVILRCVPISNHLYFYWYRQILGQKVEFLVSFYNNEISEKSEIFDDQFSVERPDGSNFTLKIRSTKLEDSAMYFCASSDRLAGSGGELFFGEGSRLTVL.

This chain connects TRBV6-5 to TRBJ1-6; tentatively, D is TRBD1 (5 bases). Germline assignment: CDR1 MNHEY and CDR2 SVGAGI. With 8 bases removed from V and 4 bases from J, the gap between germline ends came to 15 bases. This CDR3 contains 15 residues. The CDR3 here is CASGRDDRYNSPLHF. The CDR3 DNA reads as TGTGCCAGCGGCCGGGACGACAGATATAATTCACCCCTCCACTTT.

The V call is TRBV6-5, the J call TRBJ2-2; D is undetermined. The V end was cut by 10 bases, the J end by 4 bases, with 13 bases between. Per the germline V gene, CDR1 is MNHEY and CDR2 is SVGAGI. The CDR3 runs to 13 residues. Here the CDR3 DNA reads TGTGCCACCCTACCGGGCCTCACCGGGGAGCTGTTTTTT. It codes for CATLPGLTGELFF.

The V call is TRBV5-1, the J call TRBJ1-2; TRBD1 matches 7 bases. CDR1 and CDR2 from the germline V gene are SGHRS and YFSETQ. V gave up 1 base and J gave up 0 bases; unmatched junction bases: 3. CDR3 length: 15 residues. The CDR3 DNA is TGCGCCAGCAGCTTGTCGCAGGGGGCTAACTATGGCTACACCTTC. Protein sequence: CASSLSQGANYGYTF.

CDR3 residues: CASSLGLDYGYTF. The CDR3 region has the DNA TGTGCCAGCAGCTTGGGTCTTGACTATGGCTACACCTTC. This rearrangement joins TRBV5-6 to TRBJ1-2, with unresolved D. V lost 0 bases to trimming and J lost 3 bases, with 6 bases between them. The V gene's germline CDR1 is SGHDT and CDR2 YYEEEE. The CDR3 loop spans 13 amino acids.

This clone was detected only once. The CDR3 bases are TGCGCCAGCAGCTTGACAGGGGGACAGGGAAATTCACCCCTCCACTTT. The encoded protein is CASSLTGGQGNSPLHF. The rearrangement links TRBV5-1 to TRBJ1-6; TRBD1 agrees at 9 bases. This CDR3 spans 16 amino acids. CDR1 is SGHRS, CDR2 YFSETQ, per germline. After removal of 1 base from V and 7 bases from J, the junction contained 6 bases not matched to a gene.

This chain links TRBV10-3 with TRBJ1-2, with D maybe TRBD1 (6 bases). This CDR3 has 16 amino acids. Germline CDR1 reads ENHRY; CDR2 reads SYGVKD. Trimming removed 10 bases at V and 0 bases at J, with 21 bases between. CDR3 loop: CASHSRGAGTNYGYTF. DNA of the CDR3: TGTGCCAGCCACAGTCGGGGGGCCGGAACTAACTATGGCTACACCTTC.

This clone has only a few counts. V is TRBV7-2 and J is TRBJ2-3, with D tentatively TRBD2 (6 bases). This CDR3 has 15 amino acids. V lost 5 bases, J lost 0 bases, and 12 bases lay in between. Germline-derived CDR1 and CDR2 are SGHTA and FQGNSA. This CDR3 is CASSPDYLSTDTQYF. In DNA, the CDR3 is TGTGCCAGCAGCCCGGACTACCTAAGCACAGATACGCAGTATTTT.

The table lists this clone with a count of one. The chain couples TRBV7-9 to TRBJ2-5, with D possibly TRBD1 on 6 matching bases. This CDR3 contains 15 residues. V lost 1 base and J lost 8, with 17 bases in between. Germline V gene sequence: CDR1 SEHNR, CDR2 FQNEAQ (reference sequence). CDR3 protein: CASSLDGGQRKTQYF. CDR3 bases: TGTGCCAGCAGCTTAGACGGTGGACAGAGAAAAACCCAGTACTTC.

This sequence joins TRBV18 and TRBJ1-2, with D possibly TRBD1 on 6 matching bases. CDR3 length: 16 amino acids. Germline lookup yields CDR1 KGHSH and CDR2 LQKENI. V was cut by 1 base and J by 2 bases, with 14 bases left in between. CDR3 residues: CASSPLLTGSNYGYTF. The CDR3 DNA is TGTGCCAGCTCACCACTACTGACAGGTTCAAACTATGGCTACACCTTC.

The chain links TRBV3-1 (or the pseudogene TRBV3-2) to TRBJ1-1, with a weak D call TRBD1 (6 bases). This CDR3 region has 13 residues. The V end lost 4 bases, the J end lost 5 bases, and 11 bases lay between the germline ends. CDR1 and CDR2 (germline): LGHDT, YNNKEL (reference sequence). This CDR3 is CASSPTQGTEAFF. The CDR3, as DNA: TGTGCCAGCAGCCCCACACAGGGAACTGAAGCTTTCTTT.

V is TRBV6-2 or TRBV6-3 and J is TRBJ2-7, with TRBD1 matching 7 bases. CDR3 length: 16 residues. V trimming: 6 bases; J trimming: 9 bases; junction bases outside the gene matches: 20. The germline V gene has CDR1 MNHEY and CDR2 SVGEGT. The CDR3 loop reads CASSSWVQGVTSGQYV. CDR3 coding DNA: TGTGCCAGCAGCTCGTGGGTTCAGGGGGTCACCTCGGGGCAGTACGTC.

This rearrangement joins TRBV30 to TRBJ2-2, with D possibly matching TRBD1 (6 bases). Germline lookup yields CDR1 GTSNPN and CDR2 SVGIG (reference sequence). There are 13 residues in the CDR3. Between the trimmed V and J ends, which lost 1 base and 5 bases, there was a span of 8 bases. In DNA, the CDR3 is TGTGCCTGGAGTGATCAGGGGACCGGGGAGCTGTTTTTT. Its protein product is CAWSDQGTGELFF.

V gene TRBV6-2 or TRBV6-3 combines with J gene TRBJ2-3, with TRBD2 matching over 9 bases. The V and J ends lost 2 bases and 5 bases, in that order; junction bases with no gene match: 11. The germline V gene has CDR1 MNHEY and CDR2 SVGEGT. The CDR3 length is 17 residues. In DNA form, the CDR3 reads TGTGCCAGCAGTTACGCCCTGGCGGGGGGGCACAGAGATACGCAGTATTTT. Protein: CASSYALAGGHRDTQYF.